One TCR beta chain is described in this entry. The CDR3 contains 12 residues. The V gene's germline CDR1 is SEHNR and CDR2 FQNEAQ (reference sequence). The V end was cut by 5 bases, the J end by 7 bases, with 11 bases between. The PCR had 60 Vbeta and 13 Jbeta primers. Using immunoSEQ multiplex PCR, the repertoire was profiled, and TCRdb retains in-frame clones only, with some absent. Altogether around 200,000 clones are present, almost 85% being singletons, with the ten largest covering 2% to 2.5%. The sample originates from a study of cytomegalovirus exposure and HLA in healthy donors. This clonotype was obtained from a woman aged 50 to 60 in good health and CMV-seronegative. The chain combines TRBV7-9 with TRBJ1-1; D remains ambiguous. The source material was PBMCs. Written as DNA, the CDR3 is TGTGCCAGCAGCCGTGCAACGGGTGAAGCTTTCTTT. Its translation: CASSRATGEAFF.